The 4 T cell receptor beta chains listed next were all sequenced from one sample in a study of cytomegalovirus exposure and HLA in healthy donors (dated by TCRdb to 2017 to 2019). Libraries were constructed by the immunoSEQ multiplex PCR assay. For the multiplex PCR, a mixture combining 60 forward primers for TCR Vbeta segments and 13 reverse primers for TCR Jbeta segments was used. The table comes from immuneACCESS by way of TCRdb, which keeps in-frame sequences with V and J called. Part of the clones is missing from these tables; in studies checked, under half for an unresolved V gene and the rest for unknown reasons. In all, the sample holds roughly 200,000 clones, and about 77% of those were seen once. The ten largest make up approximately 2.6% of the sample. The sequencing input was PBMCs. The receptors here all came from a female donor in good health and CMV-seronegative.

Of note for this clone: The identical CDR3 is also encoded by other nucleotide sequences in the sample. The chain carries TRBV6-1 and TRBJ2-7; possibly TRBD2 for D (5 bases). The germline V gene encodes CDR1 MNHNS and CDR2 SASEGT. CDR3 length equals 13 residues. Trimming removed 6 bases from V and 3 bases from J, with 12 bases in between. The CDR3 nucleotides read TGTGCCAGCAGGGAGACGGGGAACTACGAGCAGTACTTC. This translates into CASRETGNYEQYF.

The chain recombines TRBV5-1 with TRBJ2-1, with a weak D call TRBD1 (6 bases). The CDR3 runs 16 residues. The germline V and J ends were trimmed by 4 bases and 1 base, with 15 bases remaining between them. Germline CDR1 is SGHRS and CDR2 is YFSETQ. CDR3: CASSPLGQSSYNEQFF. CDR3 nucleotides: TGCGCCAGCAGCCCTCTAGGACAGAGTTCCTACAATGAGCAGTTCTTC. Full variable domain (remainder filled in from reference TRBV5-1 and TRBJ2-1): KAGVTQTPRYLIKTRGQQVTLSCSPISGHRSVSWYQQTPGQGLQFLFEYFSETQRNKGNFPGRFSGRQFSNSRSEMNVSTLELGDSALYLCASSPLGQSSYNEQFFGPGTRLTVL.

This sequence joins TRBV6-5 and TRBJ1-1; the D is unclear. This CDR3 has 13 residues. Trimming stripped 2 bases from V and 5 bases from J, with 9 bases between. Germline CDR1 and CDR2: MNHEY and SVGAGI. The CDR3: CASSYVRSTEAFF. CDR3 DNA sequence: TGTGCCAGCAGTTACGTTAGATCGACTGAAGCTTTCTTT.

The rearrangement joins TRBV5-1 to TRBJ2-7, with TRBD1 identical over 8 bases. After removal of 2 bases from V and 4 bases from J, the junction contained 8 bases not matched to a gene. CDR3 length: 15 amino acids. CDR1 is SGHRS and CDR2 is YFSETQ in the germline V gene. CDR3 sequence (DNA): TGCGCCAGCAGCTTCGGACAGGGACTTCAATACGAGCAGTACTTC. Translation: CASSFGQGLQYEQYF.